This T cell receptor beta chain was profiled in a study of early T cells in non-severe SARS-CoV-2 infection listed by TCRdb under 2021. About the study as a whole: Because TCR sequencing relied on bulk RNA taken from unsorted whole blood, pairing of alpha and beta chains was not possible. Overall study outcomes, separate from this receptor: VDJdb matching was skewed toward anti-spike CD8 responses and likely underestimated virus-specific expansions by missing private and CD4 specificities.

The method behind the library was 5' RACE. Instrument on record: NextSeq 500. Unique molecular identifiers were attached to individual cDNA molecules in the TCR library protocol so that sequencing error and PCR bias could be corrected. Sequencing covered both TCR alpha and beta chains, and within each sample the abundances of alpha and beta sequences were tightly co-correlated. On the authors' methods: Decombinator V4 was used to annotate TCR sequences for V gene, J gene and CDR3. TCRs were defined as expanded if a significant change between any two time points was detected under a Poisson model with p below 0.0001. Abundances of TCRs were expressed as counts per million after normalisation to the total number of TCRs sequenced in each sample. MAIT TCRs were defined by TRAV1-2 paired with TRAJ12, TRAJ20 or TRAJ33, and iNKT TCRs by TRAV10 paired with TRAJ18. A search of VDJdb, accessed on 1 November 2021, was run for TCRs annotated to CMV, EBV and SARS-CoV-2, with TCRs annotated for multiple antigens excluded. TCRdb ran its own pipeline on the public reads, namely fastp trimming at Q25 and MiXCR clone calling, and kept in-frame beta chains. When rows share a CDR3 protein, they turn into one entry using the most common DNA and genes. The V and J calls and clone size are TCRdb's, not the authors'. The sample table contains just under 60,000 distinct CDR3 sequences; only one count was recorded for approximately 8% of them. The ten largest account for 3% to 3.5% of the sample.

A case-control design nested within a healthcare worker cohort in London, UK, was used, with weekly nasopharyngeal swab PCR tests and blood sampling performed. Between 23 and 31 March 2020, the week of the UK lockdown, healthcare workers were enrolled and then followed up weekly for as long as 16 weeks. The table lists this clonotype with many counts. Its antigen is not yet known. No quality values exist for individual bases; no much larger clone is one base distant. CDR3 length: 16 amino acids, cysteine to phenylalanine. This entry keeps only the CDR3 DNA: 48 bases, framed from base 1. The CDR1 and CDR2 encoded by the germline V gene are SGHVS and FNYEAQ. Unmatched junction bases come to 8, with V trimmed by 2 bases and J by 4 bases.

The TCR comes from an adult who was a healthcare worker with PCR-confirmed SARS-CoV-2 infection or an uninfected control (not recorded which). The sample comprised whole blood. The sequence links TRBV7-6 to TRBJ2-1, and 7 bases in between align with TRBD2. The DNA sequence is given as TGTGCCAGCAGCTTAAGTCCAGCGGGATATTACAATGAGCAGTTCTTC. Its protein is CASSLSPAGYYNEQFF.